Here is one T cell receptor (beta chain) with its context. Its specificity is unknown. Relative to the germline gene, one junction end is altered; a read error may explain this. Germline CDR1 is MRHNA and CDR2 is SNTAGT. The CDR3 loop spans 14 amino acids. This entry belongs to a study of tumor-infiltrating lymphocytes in primary liver carcinoma. Study-level background: Lesions, classed as T1-T3 N0M0, spanned 4.2 to 10 cm across. Each sample had roughly 3.65 to 8 million productive TCRbeta reads regardless of tissue type. The study's findings and limits: Tumors reached a significantly greater top-250-clone fraction than blood did (p = 0.039).

TCR beta cDNA was made from 450 to 600 ng total RNA with a constant-region primer. For TCR beta, libraries were produced by three nested multiplex PCR rounds using slightly modified ARM-PCR. Both of the initial two PCR rounds ran for approximately 11 cycles and employed TRBV1-TRBV30 forward primers alongside a C-beta reverse primer. TCRdb passed the multiplex PCR reads through MiXCR, listing each CDR3 protein once. The sample lists roughly 36,000 distinct CDR3 sequences, approximately 82% seen once, with 35% to 40% in the top ten. Each 20-30 mg portion of unsorted bulk tissue served as the source for co-extraction of RNA and DNA. Patients had primary liver carcinoma treated by surgical resection.

V and J are TRBV6-4 and TRBJ2-1; the D call may be TRBD1 or TRBD2 (6 bases each). The clonotype was recovered from a man in his forties with primary liver carcinoma and hepatitis B virus infection. Sequencing was done on a sample of tumor-adjacent normal liver tissue. CDR3 in amino acids: CACSDGGGGGEQFF. The CDR3 DNA reads as TGTGCCTGCAGTGACGGGGGAGGAGGGGGTGAGCAGTTCTTC.